This T cell receptor beta chain was captured in a study of cytomegalovirus exposure and HLA in healthy donors. The CDR3 is made up of 16 amino acids. Germline V gene data show CDR1 as SNHLY and CDR2 as FYNNEI. With 8 bases clipped from V and 3 bases from J, the junction kept 13 bases outside the gene matches. A multiplex PCR was run with 60 Vbeta primers and 13 Jbeta primers. TCRdb's copy holds only in-frame clones and misses some; the assay was immunoSEQ multiplex PCR. This table has some 140,000 clones, 60% to 85% appearing once. Sequencing was carried out using PBMCs. The chain combines TRBV2 with TRBJ2-4; 7 nucleotides match TRBD2. The source is a woman aged 18-30 years in good health and CMV-seronegative. The CDR3 here is CASSSLGSSGKNIQYF. For the CDR3, the DNA is TGTGCCAGCTCTTCCTTGGGGTCTAGCGGCAAAAACATTCAGTACTTC.